The rows below give T cell receptor beta chains drawn from one sample of a study of Graves' ophthalmopathy and Graves' hyperthyroidism. One entry per CDR3 protein, called by TCRdb with MiXCR from the multiplex PCR reads. The repertoire holds over 11,000 distinct CDR3 sequences, roughly 50% seen once, with 40% to 50% in the top ten. Material: peripheral blood. These TCRs come from a woman aged 25-40 years with Graves' ophthalmopathy. The CDR3 runs from the conserved cysteine through the conserved F or W. A D gene is named only where the DNA matches it firmly. Rows may omit the clone size; those that give it use once, few, many or a size class.

clone_size	j_call	v_call	d_call	cdr3_nt	cdr3_aa
once	TRBJ2-5	TRBV7-9	-	TGTGCCAGCAGCTTCACCCAAGAGACCCAGTACTTC	CASSFTQETQYF
-	TRBJ2-1	TRBV10-3	TRBD2	TGTGCCATCAGGAGAGAGACTAGCGGGGTCTACAATGAGCAGTTCTTC	CAIRRETSGVYNEQFF
-	TRBJ1-1	TRBV5-4	TRBD1	TGTGCCAGCTCCGACAGGGTAAACACTGAAGCTTTCTTT	CASSDRVNTEAFF
few	TRBJ2-3	TRBV12-3/TRBV12-4	-	TGTGCCAGCAGTCCGTTAAACAGAGATACGCAGTATTTT	CASSPLNRDTQYF
few	TRBJ1-5	TRBV20-1	TRBD1	TGCAGTGCTAGTCCAGGGGGCGAAGTTCAGCCCCAGCATTTT	CSASPGGEVQPQHF
-	TRBJ2-2	TRBV20-1	TRBD1	TGCAGTGTTAGGGGACAGGGGGACACCGGGGAGCCGTTTTTT	CSVRGQGDTGEPFF
-	TRBJ1-6	TRBV10-2	-	TGCGCCAGCAGTGAGTCCGGGGCCTTACCCCCCCACTTT	CASSESGALPPHF
-	TRBJ2-7	TRBV12-3/TRBV12-4	-	TGTGCCAGCAGTGGGCCAGGTAGCTCCTACGAGCAGTACTTC	CASSGPGSSYEQYF
-	TRBJ2-5	TRBV20-1	TRBD1	TGCAGTGCTCAGGGACAGGGACGAGAGACCCAGTACTTC	CSAQGQGRETQYF
-	TRBJ2-2	TRBV19	-	TGTGCCAGCCGGGATTTGGGGCCCGGGGAGCTGTTTTTT	CASRDLGPGELFF
-	TRBJ2-1	TRBV2	-	TGTGCCAGCAGTCGGGCGGGGGACACCGCCTACAATGAGCAGTTCTTC	CASSRAGDTAYNEQFF
-	TRBJ2-5	TRBV5-1	-	TGCGCCAGCAGCCCGGGCGGGATGCAAGAGACCCAGTACTTC	CASSPGGMQETQYF
-	TRBJ2-1	TRBV13	TRBD2	TGTGCCAAAAGGGCTAGCGGGAGTAGGTTCTTC	CAKRASGSRFF
few	TRBJ2-1	TRBV15	TRBD2	TGTGCCACCAGCAGAGATGGGGGAGGGGTTGAGCAGTTCTTC	CATSRDGGGVEQFF
many	TRBJ2-7	TRBV19	-	TGTGCCAGTAGTACTGTGGGTGGATACGAGCAGTACTTC	CASSTVGGYEQYF
-	TRBJ1-3	TRBV7-8	-	TGTGCCAGCAGCCAGGGAGGACTCTCTGGAAACACCATATATTTT	CASSQGGLSGNTIYF
many	TRBJ2-1	TRBV6-5	-	TGTGCCAGCAGCCAGGTGGGGGGTCGTCTGGACTTCTACAATGAGCAGTTCTTC	CASSQVGGRLDFYNEQFF
-	TRBJ1-6	TRBV7-9	-	TGTGCCAGCAGCTTCACTGAGGGTAATTCACCCCTCCACTTT	CASSFTEGNSPLHF
once	TRBJ2-7	TRBV12-5	TRBD2	TGTGCTAGTGGCTTGCCCCGGACTGGCGGGAGGGCTCCCCCCTACGAGCAGTACTTC	CASGLPRTGGRAPPYEQYF
-	TRBJ2-5	TRBV20-1	TRBD2	TGCGGTGCTAGAGCTAGCGGGAGTGTGTCATCAGAGACCCAGTACTTC	CGARASGSVSSETQYF
few	TRBJ1-5	TRBV15	TRBD1	TGTGCCACCGGGACAGGGGCAAAAGGCGGCAATCAGCCCCAGCATTTT	CATGTGAKGGNQPQHF
few	TRBJ2-7	TRBV20-1	-	TGCAGTGCTAGAGGCCAGACCTACGAGCAGTACTTC	CSARGQTYEQYF
-	TRBJ2-2	TRBV7-9	TRBD2	TGTGCCAGCAGCCCGGGACTAGTGAGTCCCGGGGAGCTGTTTTTT	CASSPGLVSPGELFF
-	TRBJ2-7	TRBV4-1	-	TGCGCCAGCAGCCAAGCGGGGGCCGGTTACGAGCAGTACTTC	CASSQAGAGYEQYF
-	TRBJ1-1	TRBV7-2	TRBD1	TGTGCCAGCAGAACAGGGGGGGGCGGCTTGACTGAAGCTTTCTTT	CASRTGGGGLTEAFF